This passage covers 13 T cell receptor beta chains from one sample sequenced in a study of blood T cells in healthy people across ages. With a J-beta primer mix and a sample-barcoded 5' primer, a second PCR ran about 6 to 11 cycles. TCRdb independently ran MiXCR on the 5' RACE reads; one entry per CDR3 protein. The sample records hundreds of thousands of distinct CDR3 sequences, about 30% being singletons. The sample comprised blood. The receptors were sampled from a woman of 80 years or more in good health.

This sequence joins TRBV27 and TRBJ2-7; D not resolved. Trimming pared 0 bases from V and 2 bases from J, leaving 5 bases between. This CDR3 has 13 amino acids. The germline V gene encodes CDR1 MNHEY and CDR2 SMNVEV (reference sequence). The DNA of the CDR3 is TGTGCCAGCAGTTTATCGGCTGCCTACGAGCAGTACTTC. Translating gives CASSLSAAYEQYF.

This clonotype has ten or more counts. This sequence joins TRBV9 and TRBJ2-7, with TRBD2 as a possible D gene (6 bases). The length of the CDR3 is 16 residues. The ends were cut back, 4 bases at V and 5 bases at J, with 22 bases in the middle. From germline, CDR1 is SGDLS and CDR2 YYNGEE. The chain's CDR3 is CASSNAQGTPSDEQYF. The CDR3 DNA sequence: TGTGCCAGCAGCAATGCACAAGGGACTCCCTCGGACGAGCAGTACTTC.

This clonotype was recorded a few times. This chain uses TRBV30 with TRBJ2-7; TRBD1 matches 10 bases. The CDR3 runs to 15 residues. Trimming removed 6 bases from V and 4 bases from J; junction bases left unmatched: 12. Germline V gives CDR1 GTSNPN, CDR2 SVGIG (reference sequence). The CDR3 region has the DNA TGTGCCTGTAGTAGGGGGGGACAGGGGCCGTACGAGCAGTACTTC. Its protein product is CACSRGGQGPYEQYF.

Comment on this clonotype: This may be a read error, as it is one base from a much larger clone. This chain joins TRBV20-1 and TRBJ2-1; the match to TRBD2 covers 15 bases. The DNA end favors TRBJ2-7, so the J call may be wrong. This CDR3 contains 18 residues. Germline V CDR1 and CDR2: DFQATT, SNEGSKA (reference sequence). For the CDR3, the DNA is TGCAGTGCTTCGGGACTAGCGGGGGGCGGGAGCTCCTACAATGAGCAGTACTTC. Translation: CSASGLAGGGSSYNEQYF.

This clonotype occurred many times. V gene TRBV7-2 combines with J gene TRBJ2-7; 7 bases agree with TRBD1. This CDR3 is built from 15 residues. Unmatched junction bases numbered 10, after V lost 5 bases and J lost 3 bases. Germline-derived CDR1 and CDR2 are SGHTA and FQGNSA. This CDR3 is CASSTATGSNYEQYF. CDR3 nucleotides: TGTGCCAGCAGCACGGCGACAGGGTCCAACTACGAGCAGTACTTC.

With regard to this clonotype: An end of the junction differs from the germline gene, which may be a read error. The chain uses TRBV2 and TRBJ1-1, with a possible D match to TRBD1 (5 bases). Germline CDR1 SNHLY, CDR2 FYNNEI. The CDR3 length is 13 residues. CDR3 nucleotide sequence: TGTGCCAGCAGTCGGGACCTGAACGCTGAAGCTTTCTTT. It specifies CASSRDLNAEAFF. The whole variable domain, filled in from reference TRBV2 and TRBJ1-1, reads EPEVTQTPSHQVTQMGQEVILRCVPISNHLYFYWYRQILGQKVEFLVSFYNNEISEKSEIFDDQFSVERPDGSNFTLKIRSTKLEDSAMYFCASSRDLNAEAFFGQGTRLTVV.

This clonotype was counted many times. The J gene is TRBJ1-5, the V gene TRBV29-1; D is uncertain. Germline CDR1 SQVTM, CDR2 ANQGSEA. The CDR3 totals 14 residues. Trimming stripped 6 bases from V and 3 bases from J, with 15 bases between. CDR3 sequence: CSVLLGSINQPQHF. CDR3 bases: TGCAGCGTCCTCTTAGGGAGCATCAATCAGCCCCAGCATTTT.

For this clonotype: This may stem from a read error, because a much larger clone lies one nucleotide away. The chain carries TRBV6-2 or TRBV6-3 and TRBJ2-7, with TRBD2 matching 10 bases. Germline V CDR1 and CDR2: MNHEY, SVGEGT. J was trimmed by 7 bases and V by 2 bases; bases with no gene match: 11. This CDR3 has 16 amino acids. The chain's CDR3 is CASSYERGGAADEQYF. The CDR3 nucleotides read TGTGCCAGCAGTTACGAGCGGGGGGGCGCGGCGGATGAGCAGTACTTC.

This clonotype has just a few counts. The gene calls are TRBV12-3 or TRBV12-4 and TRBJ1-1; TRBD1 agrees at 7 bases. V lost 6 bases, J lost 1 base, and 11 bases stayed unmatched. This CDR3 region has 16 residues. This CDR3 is CASSPLTGLGNTEAFF. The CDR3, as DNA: TGTGCCAGCAGCCCCCTGACAGGGTTAGGGAACACTGAAGCTTTCTTT.

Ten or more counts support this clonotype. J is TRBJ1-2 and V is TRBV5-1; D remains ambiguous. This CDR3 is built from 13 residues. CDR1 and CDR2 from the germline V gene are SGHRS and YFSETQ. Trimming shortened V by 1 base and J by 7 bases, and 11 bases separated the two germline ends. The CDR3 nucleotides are TGCGCCAGCAGCTTGAGGCGGGAAACTGGCTACACCTTC. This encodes CASSLRRETGYTF.

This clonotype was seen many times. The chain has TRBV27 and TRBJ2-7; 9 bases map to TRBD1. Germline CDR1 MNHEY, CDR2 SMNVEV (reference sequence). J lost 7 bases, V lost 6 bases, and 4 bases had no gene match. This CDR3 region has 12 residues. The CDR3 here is CASSRDREEQYF. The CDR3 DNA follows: TGTGCCAGCAGCAGGGACAGGGAAGAGCAGTACTTC.

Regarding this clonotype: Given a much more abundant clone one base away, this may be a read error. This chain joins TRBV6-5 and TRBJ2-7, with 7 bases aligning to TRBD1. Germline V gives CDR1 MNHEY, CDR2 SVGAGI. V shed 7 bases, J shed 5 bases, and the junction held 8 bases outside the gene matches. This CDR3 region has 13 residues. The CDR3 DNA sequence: TGTGCCAGCACCATCGGGACAGCCCACGAGCAGTACTTC. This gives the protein CASTIGTAHEQYF.

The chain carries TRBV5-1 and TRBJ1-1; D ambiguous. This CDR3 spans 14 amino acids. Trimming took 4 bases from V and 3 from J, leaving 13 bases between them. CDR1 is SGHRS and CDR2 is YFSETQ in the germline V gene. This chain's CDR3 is CASSRETRDTEAFF. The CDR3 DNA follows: TGCGCCAGCAGCCGGGAGACACGGGACACTGAAGCTTTCTTT.